This TCR beta chain was recovered during a study of cytomegalovirus exposure and HLA in healthy donors. Broader study findings: Donor immune exposure was known only as CMV serostatus. After further analysis at a later stage, roughly 16,000 TCR beta sequences were associated with HLA alleles at 0.05 false discovery rate. Roughly uniform sequencing depth across donors was assumed, possibly incorrectly. Reportedly, fewer N-insertions than the 666-donor mean appeared in an Asian-associated ancestry cluster in a later analysis.

A word on this clone: Antigen unknown.

This PCR relied on a set of 60 Vbeta primers and 13 Jbeta primers. Clones were sequenced by immunoSEQ multiplex PCR, and TCRdb holds only the in-frame ones, with some missing. The table has about 130,000 clones, around 78% seen once. The CDR3 extends over 12 amino acids. From germline, CDR1 is SGHDT and CDR2 YYEEEE. The germline V and J ends were trimmed by 1 base and 7 bases, with 6 bases remaining between them. V and J are TRBV5-6 and TRBJ1-5; D is unresolved. The material sequenced was PBMCs. This receptor was obtained from a man aged 55 to 70 in good health and CMV-seropositive. The CDR3 is CASSLSGQPQHF. The CDR3 DNA reads as TGTGCCAGCAGCTTGTCTGGCCAGCCCCAGCATTTT.